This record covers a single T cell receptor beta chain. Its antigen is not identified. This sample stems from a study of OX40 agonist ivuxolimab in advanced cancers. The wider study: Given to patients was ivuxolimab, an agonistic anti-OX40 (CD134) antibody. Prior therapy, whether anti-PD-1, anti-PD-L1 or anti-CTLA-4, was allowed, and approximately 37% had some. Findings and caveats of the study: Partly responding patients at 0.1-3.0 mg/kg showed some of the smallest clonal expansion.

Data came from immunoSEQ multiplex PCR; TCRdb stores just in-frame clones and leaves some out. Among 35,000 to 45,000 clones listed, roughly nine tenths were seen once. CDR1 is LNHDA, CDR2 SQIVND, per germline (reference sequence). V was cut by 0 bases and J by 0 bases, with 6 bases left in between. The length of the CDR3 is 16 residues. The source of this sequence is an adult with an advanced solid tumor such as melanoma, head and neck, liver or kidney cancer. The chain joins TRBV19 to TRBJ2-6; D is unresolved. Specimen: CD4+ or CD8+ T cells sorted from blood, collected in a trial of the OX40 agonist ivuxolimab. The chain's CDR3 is CASSIDSFSGANVLTF. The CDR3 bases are TGTGCCAGTAGTATAGATAGTTTCTCTGGGGCCAACGTCCTGACTTTC.